The present T cell receptor (beta chain) was sequenced within a study of cytomegalovirus exposure and HLA in healthy donors. Study as a whole: Unique TCRs numbering some 80 million, obtained from HLA-typed donors, made up an early data release.

PCR involved 60 Vbeta and 13 Jbeta primers. TCRdb's copy holds only in-frame clones and misses some; the assay was immunoSEQ multiplex PCR. This sample has about 150,000 clones, with 65% to 85% found just once. The CDR3 is 13 residues long. The germline V gene has CDR1 SGHAT and CDR2 FQNNGV. Trimming took 5 bases from V and 1 from J, leaving 8 bases between them. This clone was counted a single time. The antigen is undetermined. Whole-study findings and limits: Later findings reportedly placed an Asian-associated ancestry cluster below the roughly 660-donor mean for N-insertions. The productive fraction for most TCR beta V segments was about 87% or about 30% in an earlier analysis. Some segments of the V type, notably TRBV6-2 and TRBV6-3, were excluded as indistinguishable.

The chain recombines TRBV11-2 with TRBJ1-2; D unclear. Specimen: PBMCs. The clonotype comes from a man aged 25-40 years in good health and CMV-seronegative. CDR3 loop: CASSVGNNYGYTF. CDR3 sequence (DNA): TGTGCCAGCAGCGTCGGGAATAACTATGGCTACACCTTC.